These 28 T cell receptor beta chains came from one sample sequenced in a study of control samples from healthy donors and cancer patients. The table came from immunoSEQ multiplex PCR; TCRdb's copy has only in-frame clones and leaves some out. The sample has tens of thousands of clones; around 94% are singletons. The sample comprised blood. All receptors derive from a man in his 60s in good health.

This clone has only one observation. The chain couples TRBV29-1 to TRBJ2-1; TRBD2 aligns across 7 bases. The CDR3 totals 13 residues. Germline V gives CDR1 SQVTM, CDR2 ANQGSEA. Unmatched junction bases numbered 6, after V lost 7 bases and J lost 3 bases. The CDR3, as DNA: TGCAGCGGCTACGCTAGCGGCTACAATGAGCAGTTCTTC. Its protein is CSGYASGYNEQFF.

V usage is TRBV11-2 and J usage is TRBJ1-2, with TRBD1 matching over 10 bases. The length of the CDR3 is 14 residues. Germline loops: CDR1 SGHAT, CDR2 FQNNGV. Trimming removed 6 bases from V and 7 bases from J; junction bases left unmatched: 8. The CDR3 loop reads CASSTDRGPAGYTF. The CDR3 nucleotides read TGTGCCAGCAGTACCGACAGGGGGCCTGCTGGCTACACCTTC.

The CDR3, as DNA: TGTGCCAGCAGCGTCACCGTTAGAGGGAGCTGGGCCGAGCAGTACTTC. It encodes CASSVTVRGSWAEQYF. The rearrangement links TRBV9 to TRBJ2-7, with D maybe TRBD2 (5 bases). The CDR3 contains 16 residues. Germline V gives CDR1 SGDLS, CDR2 YYNGEE. Deletions cut 2 bases from V and 6 bases from J, with 21 bases between.

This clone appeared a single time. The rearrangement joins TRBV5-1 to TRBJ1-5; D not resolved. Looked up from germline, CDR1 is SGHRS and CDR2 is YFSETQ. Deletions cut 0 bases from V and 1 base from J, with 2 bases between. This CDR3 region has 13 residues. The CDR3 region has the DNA TGCGCCAGCAGCTTGGAGAGCAATCAGCCCCAGCATTTT. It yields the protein CASSLESNQPQHF.

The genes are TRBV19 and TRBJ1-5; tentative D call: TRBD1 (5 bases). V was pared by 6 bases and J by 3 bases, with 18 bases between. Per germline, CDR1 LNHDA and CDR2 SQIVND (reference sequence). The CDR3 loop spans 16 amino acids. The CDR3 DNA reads TGTGCCAGTAGCCTATTTCGGGACGTAAACAATCAGCCCCAGCATTTT. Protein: CASSLFRDVNNQPQHF.

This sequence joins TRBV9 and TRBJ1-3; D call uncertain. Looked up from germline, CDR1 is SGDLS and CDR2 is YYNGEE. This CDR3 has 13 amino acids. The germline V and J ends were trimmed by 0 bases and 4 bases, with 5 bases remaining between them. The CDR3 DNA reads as TGTGCCAGCAGCGTAGATGACGGAAACACCATATATTTT. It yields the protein CASSVDDGNTIYF.

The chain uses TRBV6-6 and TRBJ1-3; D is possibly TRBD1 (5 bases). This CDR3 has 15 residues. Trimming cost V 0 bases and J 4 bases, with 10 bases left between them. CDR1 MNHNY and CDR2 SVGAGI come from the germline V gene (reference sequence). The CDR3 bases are TGTGCCAGCAGTTACTCACGGGGGTTCGGAAACACCATATATTTT. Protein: CASSYSRGFGNTIYF.

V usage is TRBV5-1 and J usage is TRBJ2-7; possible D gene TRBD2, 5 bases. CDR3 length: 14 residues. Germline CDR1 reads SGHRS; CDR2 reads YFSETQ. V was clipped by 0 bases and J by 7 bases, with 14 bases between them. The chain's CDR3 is CASSLEGPTGEQYF. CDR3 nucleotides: TGCGCCAGCAGCTTGGAAGGACCTACGGGGGAGCAGTACTTC.

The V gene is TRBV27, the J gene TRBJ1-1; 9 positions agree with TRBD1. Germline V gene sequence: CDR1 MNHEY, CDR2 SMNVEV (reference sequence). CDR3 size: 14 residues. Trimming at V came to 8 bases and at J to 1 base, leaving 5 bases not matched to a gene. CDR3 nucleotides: TGTGCCAGCCGCTGGACAGGGGCGAACACTGAAGCTTTCTTT. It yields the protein CASRWTGANTEAFF.

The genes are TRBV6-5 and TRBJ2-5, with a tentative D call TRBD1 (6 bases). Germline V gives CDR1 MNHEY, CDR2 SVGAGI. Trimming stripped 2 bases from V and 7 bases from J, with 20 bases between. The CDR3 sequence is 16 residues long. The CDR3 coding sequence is TGTGCCAGCAGTTACCTCCCTTGGACAGATTGGAGGACCCAGTACTTC. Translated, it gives CASSYLPWTDWRTQYF.

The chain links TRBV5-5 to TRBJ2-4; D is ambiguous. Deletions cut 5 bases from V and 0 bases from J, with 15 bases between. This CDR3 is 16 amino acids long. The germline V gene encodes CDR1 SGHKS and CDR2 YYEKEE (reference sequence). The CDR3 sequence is CASRGPVTGAKNIQYF. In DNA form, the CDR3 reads TGTGCCAGCAGAGGCCCCGTCACGGGAGCCAAAAACATTCAGTACTTC.

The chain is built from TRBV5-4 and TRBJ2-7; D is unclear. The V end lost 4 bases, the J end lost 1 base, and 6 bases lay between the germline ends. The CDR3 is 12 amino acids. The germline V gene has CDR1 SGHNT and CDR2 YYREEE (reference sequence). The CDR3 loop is CASSRDSYEQYF. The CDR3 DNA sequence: TGTGCCAGCAGCAGGGATTCCTACGAGCAGTACTTC. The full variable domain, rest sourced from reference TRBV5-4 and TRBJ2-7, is ETGVTQSPTHLIKTRGQQVTLRCSSQSGHNTVSWYQQALGQGPQFIFQYYREEENGRGNFPPRFSGLQFPNYSSELNVNALELDDSALYLCASSRDSYEQYFGPGTRLTVT.

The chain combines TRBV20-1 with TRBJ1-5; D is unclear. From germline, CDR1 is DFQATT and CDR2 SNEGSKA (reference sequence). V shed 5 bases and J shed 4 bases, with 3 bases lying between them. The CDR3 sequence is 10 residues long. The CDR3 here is CSAGNQPQHF. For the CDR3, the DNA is TGCAGTGCTGGAAATCAGCCCCAGCATTTT.

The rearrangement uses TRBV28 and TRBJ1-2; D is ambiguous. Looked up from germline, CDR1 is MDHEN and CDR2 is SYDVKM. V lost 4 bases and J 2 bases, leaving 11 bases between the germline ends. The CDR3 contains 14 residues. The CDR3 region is CASSSAPGNYGYTF. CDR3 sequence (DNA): TGTGCCAGCAGTTCCGCGCCAGGAAACTATGGCTACACCTTC.

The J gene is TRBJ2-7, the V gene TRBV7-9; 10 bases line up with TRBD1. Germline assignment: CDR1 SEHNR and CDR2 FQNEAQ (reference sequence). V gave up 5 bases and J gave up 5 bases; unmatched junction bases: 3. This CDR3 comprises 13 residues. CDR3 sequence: CASSRQGANEQYF. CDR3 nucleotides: TGTGCCAGCAGCAGACAGGGGGCGAACGAGCAGTACTTC.

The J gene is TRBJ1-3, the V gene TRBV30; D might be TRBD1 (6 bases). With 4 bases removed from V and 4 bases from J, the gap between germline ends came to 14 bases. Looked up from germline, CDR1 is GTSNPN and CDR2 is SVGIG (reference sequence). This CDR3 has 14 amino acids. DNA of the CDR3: TGTGCCTGGAAGCGGACAGTTGGGGGAAACACCATATATTTT. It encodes CAWKRTVGGNTIYF.

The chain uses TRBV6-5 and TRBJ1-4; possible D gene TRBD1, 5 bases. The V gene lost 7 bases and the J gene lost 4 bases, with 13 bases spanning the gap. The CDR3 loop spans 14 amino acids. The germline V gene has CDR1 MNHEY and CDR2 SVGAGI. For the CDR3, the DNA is TGTGCCAGCACCCCTAGGGGAGGTAATGAAAAACTGTTTTTT. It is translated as CASTPRGGNEKLFF.

The CDR3 here is CASSDMTGGATEAFF. CDR3 DNA: TGTGCCAGCAGTGATATGACAGGGGGAGCCACTGAAGCTTTCTTT. This chain joins TRBV6-4 and TRBJ1-1, with 9 bases matching TRBD1. The CDR3 is 15 residues long. With V trimmed by 3 bases and J by 4 bases, 6 bases remained unmatched. From germline, CDR1 is MRHNA and CDR2 SNTAGT.

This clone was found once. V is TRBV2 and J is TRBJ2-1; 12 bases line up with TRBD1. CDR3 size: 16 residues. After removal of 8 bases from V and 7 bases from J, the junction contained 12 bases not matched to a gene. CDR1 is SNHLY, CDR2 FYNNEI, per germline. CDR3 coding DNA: TGTGCCAGCTTGGCTGGGACAGGGGGCGCAGGGAATGAGCAGTTCTTC. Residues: CASLAGTGGAGNEQFF. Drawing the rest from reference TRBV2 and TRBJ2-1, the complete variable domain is EPEVTQTPSHQVTQMGQEVILRCVPISNHLYFYWYRQILGQKVEFLVSFYNNEISEKSEIFDDQFSVERPDGSNFTLKIRSTKLEDSAMYFCASLAGTGGAGNEQFFGPGTRLTVL.

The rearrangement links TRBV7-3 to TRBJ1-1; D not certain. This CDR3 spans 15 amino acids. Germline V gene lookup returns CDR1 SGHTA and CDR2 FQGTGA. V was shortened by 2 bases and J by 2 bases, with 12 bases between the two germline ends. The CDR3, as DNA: TGTGCCAGCAGCTTAGAGGGCCGCGGAAACACTGAAGCTTTCTTT. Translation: CASSLEGRGNTEAFF.

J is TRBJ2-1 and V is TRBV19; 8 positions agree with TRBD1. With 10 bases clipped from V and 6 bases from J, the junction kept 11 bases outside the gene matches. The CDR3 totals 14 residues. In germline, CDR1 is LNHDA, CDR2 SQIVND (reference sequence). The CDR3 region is CATNRDRSPNEQFF. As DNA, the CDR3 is TGTGCCACCAATAGGGACAGGAGTCCCAATGAGCAGTTCTTC.

The CDR3 is CASSRDRVSYNEQFF. For the CDR3, the DNA is TGCGCCAGCAGCAGGGATCGGGTCTCCTACAATGAGCAGTTCTTC. V is TRBV4-1 and J is TRBJ2-1; D is unclear. Germline V gene data show CDR1 as MGHRA and CDR2 as YSYEKL. The germline V and J ends were trimmed by 5 bases and 0 bases, with 11 bases remaining between them. CDR3 length: 15 residues.

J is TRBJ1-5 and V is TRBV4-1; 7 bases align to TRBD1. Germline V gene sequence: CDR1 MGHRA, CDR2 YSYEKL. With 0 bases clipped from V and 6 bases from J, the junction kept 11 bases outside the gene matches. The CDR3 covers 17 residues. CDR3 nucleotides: TGCGCCAGCAGCCAAGAACGATCACAGGGGTTTGCTCAGCCCCAGCATTTT. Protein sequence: CASSQERSQGFAQPQHF.

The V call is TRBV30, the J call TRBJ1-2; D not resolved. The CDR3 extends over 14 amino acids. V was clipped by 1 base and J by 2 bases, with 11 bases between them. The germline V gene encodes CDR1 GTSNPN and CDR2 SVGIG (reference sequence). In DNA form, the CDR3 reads TGTGCCTGGAGTGAGGCCTTGGGGAACTATGGCTACACCTTC. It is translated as CAWSEALGNYGYTF.

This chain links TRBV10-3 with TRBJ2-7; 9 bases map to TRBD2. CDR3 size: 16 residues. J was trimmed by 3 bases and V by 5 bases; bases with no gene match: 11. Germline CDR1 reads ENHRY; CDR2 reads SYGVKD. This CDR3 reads CAISFTLAGSSYEQYF. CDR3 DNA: TGTGCCATCAGTTTCACGCTAGCGGGAAGTAGCTACGAGCAGTACTTC.

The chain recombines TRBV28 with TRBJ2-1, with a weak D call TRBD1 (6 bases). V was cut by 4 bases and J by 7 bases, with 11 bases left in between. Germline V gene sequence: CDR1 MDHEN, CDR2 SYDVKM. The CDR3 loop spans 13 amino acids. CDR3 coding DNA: TGTGCCAGCAGTTCTCACAGGGCAAATGAGCAGTTCTTC. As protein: CASSSHRANEQFF.

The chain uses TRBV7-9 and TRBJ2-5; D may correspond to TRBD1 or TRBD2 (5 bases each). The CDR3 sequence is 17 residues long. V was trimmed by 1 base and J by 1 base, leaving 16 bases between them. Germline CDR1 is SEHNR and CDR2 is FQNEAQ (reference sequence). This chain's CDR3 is CASSLVGVMGLQETQYF. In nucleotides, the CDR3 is TGTGCCAGCAGCTTAGTGGGGGTGATGGGCCTCCAAGAGACCCAGTACTTC.

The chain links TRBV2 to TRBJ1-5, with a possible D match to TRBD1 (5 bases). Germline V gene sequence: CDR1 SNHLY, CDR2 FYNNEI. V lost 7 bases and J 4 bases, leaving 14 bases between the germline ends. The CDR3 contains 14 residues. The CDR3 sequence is CASKGWQGNQPQHF. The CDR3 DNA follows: TGTGCCAGCAAAGGATGGCAGGGTAATCAGCCCCAGCATTTT.